The clone carrying this T cell receptor (beta chain) was found a few times. Its target is not known. The data stem from a study of T cells in localized non-small cell lung cancer. Study-level findings and limits: Appearance in adjacent lung was seen for a median approximately 59 of the top 100 tumor clones. Sequencing involved a lone tumor region, leaving heterogeneity possible.

Profiling relied on immunoSEQ multiplex PCR, and the TCRdb table lists in-frame clones only, not all of them. The sample has 1,400 or so clones, around 23% seen once. The ends lost 2 bases at V and 6 bases at J; junction bases unmatched: 5. From germline, CDR1 is MDHEN and CDR2 SYDVKM. This CDR3 comprises 14 residues. The TCR originated in a male donor aged 60 or older with stage I lung adenocarcinoma. This chain connects TRBV28 to TRBJ2-5; 8 bases fit TRBD2. Specimen: normal lung tissue next to the tumor, collected before any cancer treatment. Here the CDR3 reads CASSLGSGGKTQYF. The CDR3 nucleotides are TGTGCCAGCAGTTTAGGTTCGGGGGGGAAGACCCAGTACTTC.